This T cell receptor beta chain is drawn from a study of cytomegalovirus exposure and HLA in healthy donors. Study-level points and caveats: Within the approximately 130 validation repertoires, first-cohort TCR clusters tended to co-occur, according to a later analysis. Listed as cytomegalovirus-associated were 164 TCR beta chains. Generally TCR sequences proved uncommon, though certain public TCRs appeared in numerous donors.

Details on this clone: Its antigen is currently unknown.

The protocol was immunoSEQ multiplex PCR, while the TCRdb copy is restricted to in-frame clones and leaves out a portion. The data contain under 300,000 clones, 75% to 90% of them singletons. The germline V gene encodes CDR1 SQVTM and CDR2 ANQGSEA. There are 14 residues in the CDR3. J gave up 1 base and V 6 bases, and 5 bases lay outside the gene matches. This receptor was taken from a woman in her twenties or thirties in good health and CMV-seropositive. The material sequenced was PBMCs. The chain carries TRBV29-1 and TRBJ2-2; TRBD1 aligns across 7 bases. The CDR3 protein is CSVLWDRNTGELFF. CDR3 sequence (DNA): TGCAGCGTCCTTTGGGACAGGAACACCGGGGAGCTGTTTTTT.